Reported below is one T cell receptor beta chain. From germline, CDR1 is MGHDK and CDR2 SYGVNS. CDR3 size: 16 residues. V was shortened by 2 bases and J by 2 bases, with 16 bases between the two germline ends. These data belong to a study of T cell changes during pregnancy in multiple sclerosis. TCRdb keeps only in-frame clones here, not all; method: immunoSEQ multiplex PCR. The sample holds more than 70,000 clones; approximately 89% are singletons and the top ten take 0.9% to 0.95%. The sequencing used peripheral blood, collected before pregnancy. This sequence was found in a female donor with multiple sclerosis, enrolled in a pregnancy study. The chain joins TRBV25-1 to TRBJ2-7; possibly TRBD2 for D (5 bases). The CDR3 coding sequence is TGTGCCAGCAGTGAACGTACGGGGTCTCGGGCCTACGAGCAGTACTTC. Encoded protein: CASSERTGSRAYEQYF.